One and the same sample provided the 32 T cell receptor beta chains below, sequenced in a study of radiation and T cells in renal cell carcinoma. The method was immunoSEQ multiplex PCR; TCRdb's version includes in-frame clones alone and lacks a portion of them. There are 50,000 to 75,000 clones in the sample; more than 60% occur only once, and 6% to 9.5% lies in the top ten. Time point given: baseline pretreatment blood. The sample's treatment: 15 Gy SBRT to primary tumor, nephrectomy 4 weeks later. The material was blood, obtained from a patient whose treatment included radiotherapy and nephrectomy. Receptors originate from a man between 60 and 75 years old with renal cell carcinoma.

In this sample, this clone turned up once. This chain joins TRBV11-3 and TRBJ2-1, with TRBD2 matching over 9 bases. Germline V CDR1 and CDR2: SGHNT, YENEEA. The J segment lost 8 bases and the V segment lost 2 bases, leaving 4 bases of the junction unmatched. The CDR3 runs to 14 residues. CDR3 sequence reads: CASSLSGTSYEQFF. CDR3 DNA: TGTGCCAGCAGCTTATCCGGGACTAGCTATGAGCAGTTCTTC.

J is TRBJ1-5 and V is TRBV19; D is undetermined. The V and J ends lost 3 bases and 0 bases respectively, with 9 bases between them. This CDR3 is 15 amino acids long. Germline V gene lookup returns CDR1 LNHDA and CDR2 SQIVND (reference sequence). The CDR3 coding sequence is TGTGCCAGTAGTATGGCCAGTTATAGCAATCAGCCCCAGCATTTT. It codes for CASSMASYSNQPQHF.

Here the CDR3 DNA reads TGTGCCAGCAGGTTCGCGGGTGAGAACACCGGGGAGCTGTTTTTT. Translation: CASRFAGENTGELFF. This chain links TRBV27 with TRBJ2-2; possible D gene TRBD2, 5 bases. The CDR3 loop spans 15 amino acids. The ends were cut back, 6 bases at V and 1 base at J, with 12 bases in the middle. Germline lookup yields CDR1 MNHEY and CDR2 SMNVEV (reference sequence).

The V gene is TRBV30, the J gene TRBJ1-5; the D is unclear. The CDR3 totals 15 residues. V gave up 3 bases and J gave up 4 bases, with 16 bases separating them. Germline CDR1 and CDR2: GTSNPN and SVGIG (reference sequence). The CDR3 DNA reads as TGTGCCTGGAGCGAGAAAGGCCTGTGGAATCAGCCCCAGCATTTT. This translates into CAWSEKGLWNQPQHF.

The chain is built from TRBV7-2 and TRBJ2-2; unclear D gene. Deletions cut 1 base from V and 2 bases from J, with 5 bases between. The V gene's germline CDR1 is SGHTA and CDR2 FQGNSA. The length of the CDR3 is 14 residues. This chain's CDR3 is CASSLDKNTGELFF. The CDR3 DNA sequence: TGTGCCAGCAGCTTAGATAAAAACACCGGGGAGCTGTTTTTT.

The rearrangement uses TRBV27 and TRBJ1-1; D not resolved. CDR3 length: 14 amino acids. V was trimmed by 5 bases and J by 7 bases, leaving 17 bases between them. Germline V gene data show CDR1 as MNHEY and CDR2 as SMNVEV (reference sequence). Here the CDR3 reads CASSPIDKANEAFF. The CDR3 DNA is TGTGCCAGCAGTCCCATAGACAAGGCGAATGAAGCTTTCTTT.

J is TRBJ1-1 and V is TRBV7-9, with D perhaps TRBD1 (5 bases). The germline gives CDR1 SEHNR, CDR2 FQNEAQ (reference sequence). CDR3 length: 14 residues. V lost 1 base and J 5 bases, leaving 11 bases between the germline ends. In DNA, the CDR3 is TGTGCCAGCAGCTTAGTTGGGGGAGTAACTGAAGCTTTCTTT. This codes for CASSLVGGVTEAFF.

The chain carries TRBV4-1 and TRBJ1-5; 7 bases map to TRBD1. The V gene end was trimmed by 1 base and the J gene end by 7 bases; junction bases not matched to a gene: 13. This CDR3 is 17 amino acids long. Germline CDR1 is MGHRA and CDR2 is YSYEKL. The CDR3 coding sequence is TGCGCCAGCAGCCAAGGTAATCCAGGGACAGAGGAACAGCCCCAGCATTTT. Protein product: CASSQGNPGTEEQPQHF.

The V gene is TRBV19, the J gene TRBJ1-1; 7 bases are a match to TRBD1. Germline loops: CDR1 LNHDA, CDR2 SQIVND (reference sequence). V lost 5 bases to trimming and J lost 4 bases; unmatched junction nucleotides: 7. CDR3 length: 14 amino acids. The CDR3 region has the DNA TGTGCCAGTAGTGAAATAAGGACAGGCACTGAAGCTTTCTTT. As protein: CASSEIRTGTEAFF.

The genes are TRBV27 and TRBJ1-1; D unresolved. Germline V gene sequence: CDR1 MNHEY, CDR2 SMNVEV (reference sequence). The CDR3 is made up of 15 amino acids. The V and J ends lost 2 bases and 4 bases respectively, with 14 bases between them. The CDR3 region has the DNA TGTGCCAGCAGTTTACCCGGGGTTGTGGGCACTGAAGCTTTCTTT. It encodes CASSLPGVVGTEAFF.

V and J are TRBV6-6 and TRBJ1-2; 8 nucleotides line up with TRBD1. Germline V gene lookup returns CDR1 MNHNY and CDR2 SVGAGI (reference sequence). This CDR3 has 13 residues. The J segment lost 4 bases and the V segment lost 6 bases, leaving 4 bases of the junction unmatched. The CDR3 coding sequence is TGTGCCAGCAGACAGGGGGACCTCTATGGCTACACCTTC. This gives the protein CASRQGDLYGYTF.

This clone has more than one count but fewer than ten. The chain carries TRBV10-2 and TRBJ2-1; 12 bases map to TRBD1. After removal of 6 bases from V and 8 bases from J, the junction contained 11 bases not matched to a gene. Germline lookup yields CDR1 WSHSY and CDR2 SAAADI. The CDR3 sequence is 16 residues long. CDR3 coding DNA: TGCGCCAGCAGGACACGCCCCGGGACAGGGGGCTATGAGCAGTTCTTC. Encoded protein: CASRTRPGTGGYEQFF.

V and J are TRBV4-2 and TRBJ2-1; D gene ambiguous. CDR3 size: 15 residues. Trimming cost V 0 bases and J 4 bases, with 10 bases left between them. Germline CDR1 reads LGHNA; CDR2 reads YNFKEQ. DNA for the CDR3: TGTGCCAGCAGCCAAGACCATAGGCTTTACAATGAGCAGTTCTTC. It codes for CASSQDHRLYNEQFF.

The J gene is TRBJ1-2, the V gene TRBV1; TRBD1, the table's D call, was not compared with the DNA. TRBV1 is labeled a pseudogene. The CDR3 is made up of 17 amino acids. The CDR3 bases are TGCACCAGCAGCCAAGTCTCCCGACAGGACCAAAACTATGGCTACACCTTC. Protein product: CTSSQVSRQDQNYGYTF.

The rearrangement joins TRBV19 to TRBJ1-2; possible D gene TRBD1, 5 bases. Trimming shortened V by 4 bases and J by 8 bases, and 11 bases separated the two germline ends. CDR3 length equals 12 residues. Germline-derived CDR1 and CDR2 are LNHDA and SQIVND (reference sequence). The CDR3 nucleotides are TGTGCCAGTAGTACAGAGGGGCAAGGCTACACCTTC. This translates into CASSTEGQGYTF. Combining the CDR3 with reference TRBV19 and TRBJ1-2 gives the whole variable domain DGGITQSPKYLFRKEGQNVTLSCEQNLNHDAMYWYRQDPGQGLRLIYYSQIVNDFQKGDIAEGYSVSREKKESFPLTVTSAQKNPTAFYLCASSTEGQGYTFGSGTRLTVV.

The V gene is TRBV27, the J gene TRBJ2-1; a weak D match, TRBD1 (6 bases). The CDR3 length is 14 residues. Germline V gene sequence: CDR1 MNHEY, CDR2 SMNVEV (reference sequence). Trimming left V 2 bases short and J 5 bases short, with 10 bases between. The CDR3, as DNA: TGTGCCAGCAGTTTAGGGACACTTGACAATGAGCAGTTCTTC. Encoded protein: CASSLGTLDNEQFF.

The chain is built from TRBV2 and TRBJ2-5; weak D call: TRBD1 (6 bases). The V end was cut by 4 bases, the J end by 1 base, with 10 bases between. Germline CDR1 reads SNHLY; CDR2 reads FYNNEI. CDR3 size: 14 residues. The CDR3 bases are TGTGCCAGCAGTGGAGGGACACTCCAAGAGACCCAGTACTTC. This translates into CASSGGTLQETQYF.

The chain employs TRBV18 and TRBJ2-5, with D perhaps TRBD1 (5 bases). V lost 3 bases to trimming and J lost 5 bases, with 16 bases between them. Germline lookup yields CDR1 KGHSH and CDR2 LQKENI. The CDR3 totals 15 residues. The CDR3 spells CASSPVDRSGETQYF. CDR3 coding DNA: TGTGCCAGCTCACCTGTAGACAGATCCGGCGAGACCCAGTACTTC.

This chain links TRBV29-1 with TRBJ1-4; D gene unclear. Trimming pared 6 bases from V and 2 bases from J, leaving 4 bases between. This CDR3 is 11 amino acids long. Germline CDR1 and CDR2: SQVTM and ANQGSEA. The DNA of the CDR3 is TGCAGCGTATATACTAATGAAAAACTGTTTTTT. Translation gives CSVYTNEKLFF.

The V and J genes are TRBV7-9 and TRBJ1-1; D is uncertain. This CDR3 spans 13 amino acids. Germline loops: CDR1 SEHNR, CDR2 FQNEAQ (reference sequence). V shed 2 bases and J shed 3 bases, with 7 bases lying between them. The CDR3: CASSLLPDTEAFF. CDR3 sequence (DNA): TGTGCCAGCAGCTTACTCCCCGACACTGAAGCTTTCTTT.

The V gene is TRBV18, the J gene TRBJ2-2, with 8 bases that match TRBD1. CDR1 and CDR2 from the germline V gene are KGHSH and LQKENI. The V and J ends lost 3 bases and 4 bases, in that order; junction bases with no gene match: 4. CDR3 length equals 15 residues. The CDR3 here is CASSPGQGLTGELFF. CDR3 DNA sequence: TGTGCCAGCTCACCCGGACAGGGACTCACCGGGGAGCTGTTTTTT.

This chain connects TRBV5-1 to TRBJ1-2; D perhaps matches TRBD1 (5 bases). Germline values: CDR1 SGHRS, CDR2 YFSETQ. Trimming left V 1 base short and J 5 bases short, with 15 bases between. The CDR3 extends over 15 amino acids. The CDR3 nucleotides read TGCGCCAGCAGCTTGTCAGGGACGGGAGATTATGGCTACACCTTC. This encodes CASSLSGTGDYGYTF.

This chain uses TRBV25-1 with TRBJ2-7; the D gene is possibly TRBD1 (5 bases). The V end was cut by 1 base, the J end by 1 base, with 11 bases between. Germline CDR1 and CDR2: MGHDK and SYGVNS. This CDR3 is built from 15 residues. CDR3 DNA: TGTGCCAGCAGTGAATGGGGCGGAAGGTCCTACGAGCAGTACTTC. Its protein product is CASSEWGGRSYEQYF.

The V call is TRBV7-6, the J call TRBJ2-1, with a weak D call TRBD1 (8 bases). CDR1 and CDR2 (germline): SGHVS, FNYEAQ. The ends were cut back, 1 base at V and 6 bases at J, with 16 bases in the middle. CDR3 size: 16 residues. The CDR3 spells CASSLGRTGGGNEQFF. As DNA, the CDR3 is TGTGCCAGCAGCTTAGGGCGTACAGGGGGGGGCAATGAGCAGTTCTTC.

This chain uses TRBV18 with TRBJ2-5; D is unclear. Trimming took off 2 bases at V and 6 bases at J, with 7 bases between the two ends. CDR3 length equals 12 residues. The V gene's germline CDR1 is KGHSH and CDR2 LQKENI. CDR3 coding DNA: TGTGCCAGCTCACCAGACTTACAGACCCAGTACTTC. Protein sequence: CASSPDLQTQYF.

CDR3 residues: CASSLGQNYGYTF. DNA of the CDR3: TGCGCCAGCAGCTTGGGGCAGAACTATGGCTACACCTTC. The chain employs TRBV5-1 and TRBJ1-2; D is undetermined. Germline loops: CDR1 SGHRS, CDR2 YFSETQ. The CDR3 length is 13 residues. V gave up 0 bases and J gave up 2 bases, with 5 bases separating them.

This clone came up a few times. The chain couples TRBV7-2 to TRBJ2-5; 12 bases fit TRBD2. J gave up 5 bases and V 1 base, and 11 bases lay outside the gene matches. The CDR3 is made up of 18 amino acids. Looked up from germline, CDR1 is SGHTA and CDR2 is FQGNSA. CDR3: CASSLGASGRARGETQYF. CDR3 bases: TGTGCCAGCAGCTTAGGGGCTAGCGGGAGGGCCAGGGGGGAGACCCAGTACTTC. Full variable domain (outside the CDR3, taken from reference TRBV7-2 and TRBJ2-5): GAGVSQSPSNKVTEKGKDVELRCDPISGHTALYWYRQSLGQGLEFLIYFQGNSAPDKSGLPSDRFSAERTGGSVSTLTIQRTQQEDSAVYLCASSLGASGRARGETQYFGPGTRLLVL.

This clone was seen only once. The chain couples TRBV15 to TRBJ1-1; D not certain. The V end was cut by 1 base, the J end by 3 bases, with 12 bases between. In germline, CDR1 is LNHNV, CDR2 YYDKDF (reference sequence). CDR3 length: 15 amino acids. CDR3 coding DNA: TGTGCCACCAGCAGAGGATTGGGAGGCGACACTGAAGCTTTCTTT. Residues: CATSRGLGGDTEAFF.

On this clone: The junction shows a germline mismatch at one end, possibly a read error. The CDR3 DNA follows: TGTGCCAGCAGTCACTCGGCCGGGATGGATCAGCCCCAGCATTTT. As protein: CASSHSAGMDQPQHF. The chain combines TRBV6-5 with TRBJ1-5, with D unresolved. From germline, CDR1 is MNHEY and CDR2 SVGAGI. The CDR3 spans 15 residues.

The chain links TRBV7-3 to TRBJ2-1; D uncertain. Germline V gene sequence: CDR1 SGHTA, CDR2 FQGTGA. The V gene lost 2 bases and the J gene lost 6 bases, with 11 bases spanning the gap. This CDR3 is 14 amino acids long. In nucleotides, the CDR3 is TGTGCCAGCAGCTTATCCTCGGGTAGCAATGAGCAGTTCTTC. Protein product: CASSLSSGSNEQFF.

This clone was detected a few times. The CDR3 DNA is TGTGCCAGCAGTGAGACAGGGGCAGGGTACACTGAAGCTTTCTTT. Translated: CASSETGAGYTEAFF. The rearrangement uses TRBV2 and TRBJ1-1; the match to TRBD1 covers 8 bases. The germline V gene encodes CDR1 SNHLY and CDR2 FYNNEI. Losses at the gene ends were 3 bases for V and 3 bases for J; bases not matched to a gene: 6. The CDR3 spans 15 residues.

In its sample, this clone ranks as medium-sized (0.01 to 0.1%). The genes are TRBV5-1 and TRBJ2-2; D uncertain. Germline CDR1 and CDR2: SGHRS and YFSETQ. V was trimmed by 0 bases and J by 7 bases, leaving 10 bases between them. The CDR3 is made up of 14 amino acids. DNA for the CDR3: TGCGCCAGCAGCTTGGGGACCGTCGGCGGGGAGCTGTTTTTT. It specifies CASSLGTVGGELFF.